The 28 T cell receptor beta chains presented below share a single source sample, sequenced in a study of T-cell memory formation after mild COVID-19. TCRdb ran MiXCR on the 5' RACE reads and lists one entry per CDR3 protein. The top ten hold approximately 22% of the sample, which has 250,000 or so distinct CDR3 sequences, over 15% seen once. Input material: PBMCs or a T cell subset sorted from them (not recorded which). These receptors came from a young man who had mild COVID-19 (a few samples of this study predate the infection). Cell type and time point are not known.

This clonotype was seen a few times. The chain joins TRBV28 to TRBJ2-3, with 7 positions matching TRBD2. Germline trimming cut 4 bases from V and 5 bases from J; bases unmatched to any gene: 9. In germline, CDR1 is MDHEN, CDR2 SYDVKM. This CDR3 region has 15 residues. The DNA for the CDR3 is TGTGCCAGCAGTTACCTGACGGGGGGAGGAGATACGCAGTATTTT. Encoded protein: CASSYLTGGGDTQYF. Supplemented by reference TRBV28 and TRBJ2-3, the full variable domain reads DVKVTQSSRYLVKRTGEKVFLECVQDMDHENMFWYRQDPGLGLRLIYFSYDVKMKEKGDIPEGYSVSREKKERFSLILESASTNQTSMYLCASSYLTGGGDTQYFGPGTRLTVL.

The gene calls are TRBV20-1 and TRBJ1-1; maybe TRBD1 (6 bases). This CDR3 is 14 amino acids long. Germline lookup yields CDR1 DFQATT and CDR2 SNEGSKA (reference sequence). Trimming left V 0 bases short and J 0 bases short, with 8 bases between. The CDR3 protein is CSARDRDMNTEAFF. CDR3 DNA: TGCAGTGCTAGAGACAGGGACATGAACACTGAAGCTTTCTTT.

This clonotype was recorded a few times. This rearrangement joins TRBV6-6 to TRBJ2-4, with D uncertain. V lost 6 bases to trimming and J lost 7 bases, with 7 bases between them. Germline V lookup: CDR1 MNHNY, CDR2 SVGAGI (reference sequence). The CDR3 has 11 residues. In DNA, the CDR3 is TGTGCCAGCAGCGGCCGGAACATTCAGTACTTC. Translating gives CASSGRNIQYF.

The rearrangement links TRBV7-9 to TRBJ2-5, with a possible D match to TRBD1 (6 bases). V dropped 4 bases and J dropped 5 bases, with 14 bases sitting between them. Germline-derived CDR1 and CDR2 are SEHNR and FQNEAQ (reference sequence). The CDR3 has 14 residues. The CDR3 loop is CASSWSSGAETQYF. For the CDR3, the DNA is TGTGCCAGCAGCTGGTCCTCAGGGGCGGAGACCCAGTACTTC. Combining the CDR3 with reference TRBV7-9 and TRBJ2-5 gives the whole variable domain DTGVSQNPRHKITKRGQNVTFRCDPISEHNRLYWYRQTLGQGPEFLTYFQNEAQLEKSRLLSDRFSAERPKGSFSTLEIQRTEQGDSAMYLCASSWSSGAETQYFGPGTRLLVL.

This clonotype was recorded once. This chain uses TRBV4-1 with TRBJ2-7; 10 nucleotides match TRBD2. Trimming at V came to 3 bases and at J to 3 bases, leaving 5 bases not matched to a gene. This CDR3 is 15 amino acids long. Germline CDR1 MGHRA, CDR2 YSYEKL. The DNA for the CDR3 is TGCGCCAGCAGCCACGGACTAGCGGATAACTACGAGCAGTACTTC. Its translation: CASSHGLADNYEQYF.

This clonotype came up a few times. The chain has TRBV4-1 and TRBJ2-1; TRBD2 aligns across 7 bases. This CDR3 contains 16 residues. J was trimmed by 4 bases and V by 1 base; bases with no gene match: 7. Looked up from germline, CDR1 is MGHRA and CDR2 is YSYEKL. The DNA of the CDR3 is TGCGCCAGCAGCCAAGGTCTAAGCGGGAAATACAATGAGCAGTTCTTC. Protein product: CASSQGLSGKYNEQFF.

The CDR3 sequence: CASSSKYSVSNYGYTF. Written as DNA, the CDR3 is TGTGCCAGCAGTTCTAAATACAGCGTTTCTAACTATGGCTACACCTTC. The genes are TRBV6-5 and TRBJ1-2; D unresolved. CDR1 is MNHEY, CDR2 SVGAGI, per germline. The CDR3 has 16 amino acids. V was cut by 4 bases and J by 0 bases, with 15 bases left in between.

This clonotype was seen only a few times. The V call is TRBV5-1, the J call TRBJ2-7; TRBD1 might be the D (6 bases). V gave up 0 bases and J gave up 2 bases, with 12 bases separating them. CDR3 length: 15 residues. Germline assignment: CDR1 SGHRS and CDR2 YFSETQ. As DNA, the CDR3 is TGCGCCAGCAGCTTGGAGCCGGGACAAACCTACGAGCAGTACGTC. This gives the protein CASSLEPGQTYEQYV.

In its sample, this clonotype was seen a few times. This chain connects TRBV3-1 to TRBJ2-4; D is uncertain. From germline, CDR1 is LGHDT and CDR2 YNNKEL (reference sequence). This CDR3 is 14 amino acids long. Between the trimmed V and J ends, which lost 1 base and 6 bases, there was a span of 10 bases. CDR3 loop: CASSQGAWANIQYF. The DNA for the CDR3 is TGTGCCAGCAGCCAAGGGGCCTGGGCAAACATTCAGTACTTC.

There are a few counts of this clonotype. V gene TRBV6-5 combines with J gene TRBJ1-2, with no clear D. V dropped 3 bases and J dropped 7 bases, with 12 bases sitting between them. There are 13 residues in the CDR3. CDR1 is MNHEY, CDR2 SVGAGI, per germline. The CDR3 region is CASSYEGLAGYTF. DNA of the CDR3: TGTGCCAGCAGTTATGAGGGATTGGCTGGCTACACCTTC.

This clonotype was seen a handful of times. V and J are TRBV15 and TRBJ2-1, with 10 bases that match TRBD2. The V and J ends lost 1 base and 10 bases, in that order; junction bases with no gene match: 7. Germline CDR1 is LNHNV and CDR2 is YYDKDF (reference sequence). This CDR3 is built from 15 residues. CDR3 nucleotide sequence: TGTGCCACCAGCAGAGTCAGCGGGGGGGCACGGGAGCAGTTCTTC. It specifies CATSRVSGGAREQFF.

This clonotype has a handful of counts. The CDR3 does not end in the conserved phenylalanine or tryptophan, so this is likely a read error. No DNA is shown, since the ends of the CDR3 on it are uncertain; the CDR3 is the one TCRdb lists. The V call is TRBV5-1, the J call TRBJ2-3; the DNA was not used to check the table's D call, TRBD1. The CDR3 extends over 10 residues, inclusive of both ends. Germline V gives CDR1 SGHRS, CDR2 YFSETQ. The CDR3 is CASTFRSCPA.

The CDR3 DNA follows: TGTGCCAGCAGCCTCAAACCCACAGATACGCAGTATTTT. It translates to CASSLKPTDTQYF. The chain is built from TRBV11-2 and TRBJ2-3; no clear D gene. Germline loops: CDR1 SGHAT, CDR2 FQNNGV. This CDR3 region has 13 residues. Trimming removed 5 bases from V and 2 bases from J, with 8 bases in between.

The J gene is TRBJ2-5, the V gene TRBV29-1; D ambiguous. CDR3 length: 12 residues. Germline V CDR1 and CDR2: SQVTM, ANQGSEA. Trimming took off 3 bases at V and 5 bases at J, with 10 bases between the two ends. The CDR3: CSVEKAEETQYF. The DNA for the CDR3 is TGCAGCGTTGAGAAGGCCGAGGAGACCCAGTACTTC.

This clonotype was seen only a few times. The rearrangement uses TRBV5-1 and TRBJ2-7; 7 positions agree with TRBD1. The CDR3 totals 14 residues. J lost 3 bases, V lost 4 bases, and 7 bases had no gene match. Looked up from germline, CDR1 is SGHRS and CDR2 is YFSETQ. The CDR3 coding sequence is TGCGCCAGCAGCGGTTCGGGACAGCTCTACGAGCAGTACTTC. Translated, it gives CASSGSGQLYEQYF.

The chain carries TRBV2 and TRBJ1-1; D is possibly TRBD1 (6 bases). V was shortened by 6 bases and J by 1 base, with 12 bases between the two germline ends. The CDR3 is 14 residues long. CDR1 and CDR2 from the germline V gene are SNHLY and FYNNEI. DNA for the CDR3: TGTGCCAGCAGAATGGGCAGGGGGAACACTGAAGCTTTCTTT. Translation gives CASRMGRGNTEAFF.

This clonotype was counted only a few times. The rearrangement joins TRBV9 to TRBJ2-3, with 9 bases fitting TRBD1. CDR1 SGDLS and CDR2 YYNGEE come from the germline V gene. The trim removed 3 bases at V and 4 bases at J, leaving 9 bases unmatched. The CDR3 has 16 residues. CDR3 sequence (DNA): TGTGCCAGCAGCGGGACGGGACAGGGAGGCCCAGATACGCAGTATTTT. Protein sequence: CASSGTGQGGPDTQYF.

This chain joins TRBV7-9 and TRBJ2-1, with a possible D match to TRBD2 (5 bases). Germline values: CDR1 SEHNR, CDR2 FQNEAQ (reference sequence). The CDR3 contains 16 residues. The V gene lost 8 bases and the J gene lost 0 bases, with 17 bases spanning the gap. CDR3 loop: CASFLGWESSYNEQFF. In nucleotides, the CDR3 is TGTGCCAGCTTTCTCGGCTGGGAGAGCTCCTACAATGAGCAGTTCTTC.

This clonotype came up a few times. The J gene is TRBJ2-1, the V gene TRBV6-5, with unresolved D. V was shortened by 2 bases and J by 10 bases, with 18 bases between the two germline ends. The CDR3 has 15 residues. Germline loops: CDR1 MNHEY, CDR2 SVGAGI. CDR3 sequence reads: CASSYRQLLGGEQFF. In nucleotides, the CDR3 is TGTGCCAGCAGTTACCGCCAACTCCTCGGTGGGGAGCAGTTCTTC.

This rearrangement joins TRBV9 to TRBJ1-3; TRBD1 is a possible D gene (6 bases). The length of the CDR3 is 14 residues. Trimming cost V 4 bases and J 2 bases, with 10 bases left between them. Per germline, CDR1 SGDLS and CDR2 YYNGEE. In nucleotides, the CDR3 is TGTGCCAGCAGCTCCAGGGGTACTGGAAACACCATATATTTT. Its protein product is CASSSRGTGNTIYF.

This clonotype came up a few times. CDR3 coding DNA: TGCAGCGTTGAAGACCTTAGGGGGTTGGACAATGAGCAGTTCTTC. Residues: CSVEDLRGLDNEQFF. The chain recombines TRBV29-1 with TRBJ2-1; maybe TRBD1 (6 bases). From germline, CDR1 is SQVTM and CDR2 ANQGSEA. The CDR3 length is 15 residues. V was cut by 0 bases and J by 5 bases, with 14 bases left in between.

This clonotype was seen ten or more times. The rearrangement links TRBV4-1 to TRBJ2-1; TRBD2 matches at 10 bases. CDR1 and CDR2 from the germline V gene are MGHRA and YSYEKL. With 1 base clipped from V and 6 bases from J, the junction kept 9 bases outside the gene matches. The CDR3 is 17 amino acids. The CDR3 coding sequence is TGCGCCAGCAGCCAAGGGGTCCTAGCGGGGGCCCCCAATGAGCAGTTCTTC. Translation: CASSQGVLAGAPNEQFF.

This clonotype was counted at least ten times. V gene TRBV12-3 or TRBV12-4 combines with J gene TRBJ1-1; D call uncertain. The ends were cut back, 1 base at V and 5 bases at J, with 8 bases in the middle. The CDR3 totals 13 residues. CDR3 in DNA: TGTGCCAGCAGTTTAGGAGGGAGGACTGAAGCTTTCTTT. Protein product: CASSLGGRTEAFF.

The chain has TRBV7-8 and TRBJ1-5, with a weak D call TRBD1 (6 bases). Deletions cut 5 bases from V and 1 base from J, with 15 bases between. In germline, CDR1 is SGHVS, CDR2 FQNEAQ. CDR3 length: 16 amino acids. For the CDR3, the DNA is TGTGCCAGCAGCCGGATGGGGGGGCTCAGCAATCAGCCCCAGCATTTT. Residues: CASSRMGGLSNQPQHF.

The V and J genes are TRBV29-1 and TRBJ1-5, with unresolved D. The CDR3 is 13 amino acids. The V end lost 5 bases, the J end lost 3 bases, and 11 bases lay between the germline ends. Germline CDR1 reads SQVTM; CDR2 reads ANQGSEA. CDR3 DNA: TGCAGCGTTTCAGGTCAACCCAATCAGCCCCAGCATTTT. As protein: CSVSGQPNQPQHF.

The table lists this clonotype with a few counts. This chain uses TRBV18 with TRBJ1-6, with 7 bases matching TRBD1. Germline lookup yields CDR1 KGHSH and CDR2 LQKENI. There are 15 residues in the CDR3. V dropped 3 bases and J dropped 10; count of bases not matched to a gene: 9. DNA for the CDR3: TGTGCCAGCTCACCGAATGGACAGGCAGGCTCACCCCTCCACTTT. It yields the protein CASSPNGQAGSPLHF.

Only a few counts were recorded for this clonotype. CDR3 coding DNA: TGTGCCAGCACCTTTTTGTGGGGAAATAATTCACCCCTCCACTTT. Its protein product is CASTFLWGNNSPLHF. The chain is built from TRBV6-5 and TRBJ1-6; no reliable D call. This CDR3 is built from 15 residues. Trimming removed 7 bases from V and 5 bases from J, with 15 bases in between. Looked up from germline, CDR1 is MNHEY and CDR2 is SVGAGI.

This chain links TRBV14 with TRBJ2-6; no clear D gene. In germline, CDR1 is SGHDN, CDR2 FVKESK. Trimming removed 6 bases from V and 3 bases from J, with 12 bases in between. The CDR3 is 15 residues long. Here the CDR3 reads CASSRIGGGANVLTF. Written as DNA, the CDR3 is TGTGCCAGCAGTAGGATCGGCGGTGGGGCCAACGTCCTGACTTTC.